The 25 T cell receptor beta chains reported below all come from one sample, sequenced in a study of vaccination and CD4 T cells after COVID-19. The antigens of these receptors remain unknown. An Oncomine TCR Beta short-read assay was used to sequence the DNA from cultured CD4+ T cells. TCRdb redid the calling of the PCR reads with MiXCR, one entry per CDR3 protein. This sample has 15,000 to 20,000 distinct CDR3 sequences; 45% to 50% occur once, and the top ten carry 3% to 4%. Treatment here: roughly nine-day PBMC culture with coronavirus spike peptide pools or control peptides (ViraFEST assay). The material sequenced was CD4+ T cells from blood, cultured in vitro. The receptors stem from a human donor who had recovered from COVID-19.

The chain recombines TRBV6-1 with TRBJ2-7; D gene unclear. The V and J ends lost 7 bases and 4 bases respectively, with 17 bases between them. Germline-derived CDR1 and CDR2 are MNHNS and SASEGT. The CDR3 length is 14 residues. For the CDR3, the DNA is TGTGCCAGCAAAGGAGAAGGGTTCACGTACGAGCAGTACTTC. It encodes CASKGEGFTYEQYF.

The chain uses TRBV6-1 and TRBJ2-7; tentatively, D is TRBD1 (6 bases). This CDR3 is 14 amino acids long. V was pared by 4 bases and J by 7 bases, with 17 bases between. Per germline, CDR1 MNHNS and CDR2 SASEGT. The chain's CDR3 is CASSVRLTGSEQYF. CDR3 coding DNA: TGTGCCAGCAGTGTAAGACTGACAGGTAGTGAGCAGTACTTC.

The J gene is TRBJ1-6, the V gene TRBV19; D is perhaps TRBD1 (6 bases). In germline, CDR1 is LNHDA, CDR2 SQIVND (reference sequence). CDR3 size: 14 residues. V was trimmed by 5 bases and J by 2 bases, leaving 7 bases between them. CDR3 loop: CASSGGTYNSPLHF. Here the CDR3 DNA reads TGTGCCAGTAGTGGGGGCACCTATAATTCACCCCTCCACTTT.

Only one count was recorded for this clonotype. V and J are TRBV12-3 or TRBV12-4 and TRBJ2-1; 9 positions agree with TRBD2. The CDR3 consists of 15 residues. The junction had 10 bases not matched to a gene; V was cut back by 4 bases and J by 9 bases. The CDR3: CASSSSGERVSEQFF. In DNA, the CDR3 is TGTGCCAGCAGTTCTAGCGGGGAGCGAGTTAGTGAGCAGTTCTTC.

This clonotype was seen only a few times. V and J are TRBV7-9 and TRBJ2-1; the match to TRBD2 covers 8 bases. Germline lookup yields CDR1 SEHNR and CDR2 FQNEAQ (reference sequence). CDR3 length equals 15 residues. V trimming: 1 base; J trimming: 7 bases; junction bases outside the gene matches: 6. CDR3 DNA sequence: TGTGCCAGCAGCTTAGGTGGTAGCGGGGTAAATGAGCAGTTCTTC. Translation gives CASSLGGSGVNEQFF.

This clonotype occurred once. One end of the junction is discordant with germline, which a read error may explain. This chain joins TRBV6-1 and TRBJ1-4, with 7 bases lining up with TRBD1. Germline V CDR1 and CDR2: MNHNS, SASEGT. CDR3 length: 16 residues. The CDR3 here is CASRGIGTATNERLFF. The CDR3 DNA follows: TGTGCCAGCCGGGGTATCGGGACAGCAACTAATGAAAGACTGTTTTTT.

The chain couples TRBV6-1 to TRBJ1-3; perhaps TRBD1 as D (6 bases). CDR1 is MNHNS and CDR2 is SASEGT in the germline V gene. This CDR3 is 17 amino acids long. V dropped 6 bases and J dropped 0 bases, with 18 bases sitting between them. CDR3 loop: CASSPHTGPASGNTIYF. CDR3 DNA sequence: TGTGCCAGCAGCCCACACACAGGGCCCGCCTCTGGAAACACCATATATTTT.

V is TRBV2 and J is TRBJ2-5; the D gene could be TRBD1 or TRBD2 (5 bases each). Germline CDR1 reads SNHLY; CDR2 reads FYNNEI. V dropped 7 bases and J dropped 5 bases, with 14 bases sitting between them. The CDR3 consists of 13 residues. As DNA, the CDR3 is TGTGCCAGCACTGGGGACCGTCAGGAGACCCAGTACTTC. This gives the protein CASTGDRQETQYF. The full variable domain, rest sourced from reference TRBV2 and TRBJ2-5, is EPEVTQTPSHQVTQMGQEVILRCVPISNHLYFYWYRQILGQKVEFLVSFYNNEISEKSEIFDDQFSVERPDGSNFTLKIRSTKLEDSAMYFCASTGDRQETQYFGPGTRLLVL.

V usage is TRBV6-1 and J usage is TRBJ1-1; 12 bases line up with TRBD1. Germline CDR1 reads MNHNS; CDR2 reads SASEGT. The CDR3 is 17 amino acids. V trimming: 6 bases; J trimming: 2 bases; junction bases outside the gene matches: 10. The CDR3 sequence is CASRNTGTGGSNTEAFF. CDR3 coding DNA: TGTGCCAGCAGGAATACCGGGACAGGGGGCTCTAACACTGAAGCTTTCTTT.

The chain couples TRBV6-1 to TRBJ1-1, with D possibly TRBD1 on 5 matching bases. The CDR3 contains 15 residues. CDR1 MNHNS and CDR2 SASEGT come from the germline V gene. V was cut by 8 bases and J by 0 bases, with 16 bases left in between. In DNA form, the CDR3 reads TGTGCCAGCTCAGGAGGGGTGGGAATGAACACTGAAGCTTTCTTT. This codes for CASSGGVGMNTEAFF.

CDR3 sequence reads: CASSSPFTDTQYF. DNA for the CDR3: TGTGCCAGCAGCTCGCCCTTCACAGATACGCAGTATTTT. The V gene is TRBV11-3, the J gene TRBJ2-3; no firm D call. The CDR3 covers 13 residues. The V end was cut by 4 bases, the J end by 2 bases, with 7 bases between. Germline CDR1 is SGHNT and CDR2 is YENEEA.

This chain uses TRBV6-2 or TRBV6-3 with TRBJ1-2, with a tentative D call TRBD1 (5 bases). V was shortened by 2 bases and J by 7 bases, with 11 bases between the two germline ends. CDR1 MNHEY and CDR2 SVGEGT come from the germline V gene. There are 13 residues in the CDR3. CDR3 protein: CASSYGQGLGYTF. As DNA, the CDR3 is TGTGCCAGCAGTTACGGGCAGGGACTTGGCTACACCTTC.

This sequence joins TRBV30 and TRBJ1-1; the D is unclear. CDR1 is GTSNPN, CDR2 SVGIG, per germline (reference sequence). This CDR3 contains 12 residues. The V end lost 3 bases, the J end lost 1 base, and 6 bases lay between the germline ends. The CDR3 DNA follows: TGTGCCTGGAGGAAGGGGAACACTGAAGCTTTCTTT. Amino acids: CAWRKGNTEAFF.

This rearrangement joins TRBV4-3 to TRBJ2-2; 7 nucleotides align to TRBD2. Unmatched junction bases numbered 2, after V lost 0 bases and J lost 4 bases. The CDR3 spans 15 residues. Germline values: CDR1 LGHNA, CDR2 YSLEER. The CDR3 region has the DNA TGCGCCAGCAGCCAAGAAGCGGGGTTCACCGGGGAGCTGTTTTTT. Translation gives CASSQEAGFTGELFF.

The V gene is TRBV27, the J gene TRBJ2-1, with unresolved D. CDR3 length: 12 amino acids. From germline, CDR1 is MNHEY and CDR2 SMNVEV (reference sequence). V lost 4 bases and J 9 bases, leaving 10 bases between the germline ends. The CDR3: CASSSGSSEQFF. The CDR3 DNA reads TGTGCCAGCAGTTCCGGGTCGAGTGAGCAGTTCTTC.

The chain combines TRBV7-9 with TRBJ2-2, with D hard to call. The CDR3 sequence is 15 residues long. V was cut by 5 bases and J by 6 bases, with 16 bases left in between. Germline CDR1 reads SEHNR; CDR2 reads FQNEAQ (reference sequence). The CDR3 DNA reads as TGTGCCAGCAGCCGTCTAGGCGGTCGGGCCGGGGAGCTGTTTTTT. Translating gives CASSRLGGRAGELFF.

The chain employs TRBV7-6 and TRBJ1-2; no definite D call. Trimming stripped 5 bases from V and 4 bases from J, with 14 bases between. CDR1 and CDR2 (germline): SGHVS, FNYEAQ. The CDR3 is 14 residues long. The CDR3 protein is CASSKNLFIYGYTF. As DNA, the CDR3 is TGTGCCAGCAGCAAAAACCTATTTATCTATGGCTACACCTTC.

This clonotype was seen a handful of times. CDR3 in amino acids: CASSLSRLLLGDEQYF. In DNA, the CDR3 is TGTGCCAGCAGCTTGAGTCGGTTACTACTAGGCGACGAGCAGTACTTC. This chain links TRBV7-2 with TRBJ2-7; D might be TRBD2 (5 bases). The germline CDR1 and CDR2 sequences are SGHTA and FQGNSA. V was pared by 3 bases and J by 5 bases, with 20 bases between. The CDR3 contains 16 residues.

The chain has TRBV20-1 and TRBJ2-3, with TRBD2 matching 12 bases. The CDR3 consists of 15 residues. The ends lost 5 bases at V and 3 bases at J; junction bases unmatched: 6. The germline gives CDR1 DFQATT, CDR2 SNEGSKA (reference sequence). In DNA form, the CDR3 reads TGCAGTGCTTTGACTAGCGGGGGAGGGACAGATACGCAGTATTTT. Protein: CSALTSGGGTDTQYF.

CDR3 DNA: TGTGCCAGCAGCCTGGGGTATTGGGTCGGGGAGCTGTTTTTT. This gives the protein CASSLGYWVGELFF. This chain uses TRBV7-9 with TRBJ2-2; no clear D. V lost 5 bases to trimming and J lost 7 bases, with 14 bases between them. The CDR3 contains 14 residues. The germline gives CDR1 SEHNR, CDR2 FQNEAQ (reference sequence). The full variable domain, its missing parts supplied by reference TRBV7-9 and TRBJ2-2, is DTGVSQNPRHKITKRGQNVTFRCDPISEHNRLYWYRQTLGQGPEFLTYFQNEAQLEKSRLLSDRFSAERPKGSFSTLEIQRTEQGDSAMYLCASSLGYWVGELFFGEGSRLTVL.

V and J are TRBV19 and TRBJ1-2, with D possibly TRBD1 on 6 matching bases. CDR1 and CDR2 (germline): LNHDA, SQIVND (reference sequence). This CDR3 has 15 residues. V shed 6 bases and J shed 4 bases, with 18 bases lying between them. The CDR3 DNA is TGTGCCAGTAGACCCCCCACGACAGGCCTCTATGGCTACACCTTC. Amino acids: CASRPPTTGLYGYTF.

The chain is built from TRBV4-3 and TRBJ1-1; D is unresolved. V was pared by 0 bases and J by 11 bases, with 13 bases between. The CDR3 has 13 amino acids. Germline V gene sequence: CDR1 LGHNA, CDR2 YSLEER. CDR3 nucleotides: TGCGCCAGCAGCCAAGATCAGGCGGAATCGGCTTTCTTT. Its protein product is CASSQDQAESAFF.

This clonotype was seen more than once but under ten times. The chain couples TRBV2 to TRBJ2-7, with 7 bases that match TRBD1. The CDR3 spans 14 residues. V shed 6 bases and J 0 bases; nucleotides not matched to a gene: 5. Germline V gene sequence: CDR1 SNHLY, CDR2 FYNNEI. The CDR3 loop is CASRRTGPSYEQYF. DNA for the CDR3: TGTGCCAGCAGACGGACAGGTCCCTCCTACGAGCAGTACTTC.

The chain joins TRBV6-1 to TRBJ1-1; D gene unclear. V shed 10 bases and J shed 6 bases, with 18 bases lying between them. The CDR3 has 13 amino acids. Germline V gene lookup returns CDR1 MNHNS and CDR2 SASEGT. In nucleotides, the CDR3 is TGTGCCATCTCGACCTCTAGGAGGGCTGAAGCTTTCTTT. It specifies CAISTSRRAEAFF.

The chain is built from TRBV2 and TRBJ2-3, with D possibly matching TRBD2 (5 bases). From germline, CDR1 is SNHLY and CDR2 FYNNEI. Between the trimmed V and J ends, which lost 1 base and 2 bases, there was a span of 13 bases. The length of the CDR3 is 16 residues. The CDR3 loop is CASSEEEAANTDTQYF. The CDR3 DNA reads TGTGCCAGCAGTGAAGAGGAGGCAGCGAACACAGATACGCAGTATTTT.